One and the same sample provided the 22 T cell receptor beta chains below, sequenced in a study of control samples from healthy donors and cancer patients. Repertoires were generated with immunoSEQ multiplex PCR, while TCRdb's copy carries only in-frame clones and drops some. This table has around 180,000 clones, approximately 94% appearing once. Sequenced input: blood. These receptor sequences come from a woman aged 18-29 years in good health.

The chain carries TRBV19 and TRBJ2-2; 8 bases line up with TRBD1. Trimming removed 7 bases from V and 6 bases from J; junction bases left unmatched: 4. The CDR3 is made up of 13 amino acids. Germline V lookup: CDR1 LNHDA, CDR2 SQIVND (reference sequence). The CDR3 protein is CASNKDRAGELFF. The CDR3 nucleotides read TGTGCCAGTAATAAGGACAGGGCCGGGGAGCTGTTTTTT. Using reference TRBV19 and TRBJ2-2 for the parts outside the CDR3, the full variable domain is DGGITQSPKYLFRKEGQNVTLSCEQNLNHDAMYWYRQDPGQGLRLIYYSQIVNDFQKGDIAEGYSVSREKKESFPLTVTSAQKNPTAFYLCASNKDRAGELFFGEGSRLTVL.

The rearrangement links TRBV28 to TRBJ1-1; the D gene is possibly TRBD1 (6 bases). This CDR3 region has 11 residues. The germline CDR1 and CDR2 sequences are MDHEN and SYDVKM. Trimming took off 7 bases at V and 10 bases at J, with 13 bases between the two ends. CDR3 nucleotides: TGTGCCAGCATCCAGGGGCGTCTAGCTTTCTTT. This sequence encodes CASIQGRLAFF.

This chain joins TRBV24-1 and TRBJ2-2, with TRBD1 identical over 7 bases. The CDR3 runs 13 residues. Germline lookup yields CDR1 KGHDR and CDR2 SFDVKD. V trimming: 4 bases; J trimming: 6 bases; junction bases outside the gene matches: 1. The CDR3 loop is CATSEGGSGELFF. CDR3 bases: TGTGCCACCAGTGAAGGGGGCTCCGGGGAGCTGTTTTTT.

The chain employs TRBV2 and TRBJ2-5, with a weak D call TRBD1 (6 bases). Germline V gives CDR1 SNHLY, CDR2 FYNNEI. The CDR3 runs 12 residues. Trimming cost V 7 bases and J 2 bases, with 8 bases left between them. CDR3 DNA sequence: TGTGCCAGCAACAGGGATCAAGAGACCCAGTACTTC. It translates to CASNRDQETQYF.

The rearrangement links TRBV28 to TRBJ1-1; D is unclear. The CDR3 sequence is 12 residues long. Germline V lookup: CDR1 MDHEN, CDR2 SYDVKM. Trimming took 7 bases from V and 0 from J, leaving 6 bases between them. The CDR3 DNA reads as TGTGCCAGCAAGACGATGAACACTGAAGCTTTCTTT. Protein: CASKTMNTEAFF.

The rearrangement links TRBV5-1 to TRBJ2-3; no definite D call. V lost 0 bases and J 5 bases, leaving 7 bases between the germline ends. The CDR3 length is 13 residues. CDR1 is SGHRS and CDR2 is YFSETQ in the germline V gene. DNA of the CDR3: TGCGCCAGCAGCTTGGAAAGGCTAGATACGCAGTATTTT. This translates into CASSLERLDTQYF.

This rearrangement joins TRBV20-1 to TRBJ1-4, with D possibly matching TRBD1 (6 bases). Germline CDR1 is DFQATT and CDR2 is SNEGSKA (reference sequence). The CDR3 sequence is 16 residues long. Trimming stripped 3 bases from V and 0 bases from J, with 14 bases between. CDR3 amino acids: CSASIRRTATNEKLFF. As DNA, the CDR3 is TGCAGTGCTAGTATCCGGCGGACAGCAACTAATGAAAAACTGTTTTTT.

The J gene is TRBJ1-6, the V gene TRBV4-2, with D possibly TRBD1 on 5 matching bases. Germline V gives CDR1 LGHNA, CDR2 YNFKEQ. The V end was cut by 4 bases, the J end by 0 bases, with 10 bases between. The length of the CDR3 is 16 residues. The CDR3 DNA reads as TGTGCCAGCAGCCTCCGACAGAGCTCCTATAATTCACCCCTCCACTTT. Translating it yields CASSLRQSSYNSPLHF.

This clone was seen only once. The CDR3 nucleotides read TGTGCCAGCAGCCAAGAACAGCCCTACGAGCAGTACTTC. Translation: CASSQEQPYEQYF. The V gene is TRBV3-1 (or the pseudogene TRBV3-2), the J gene TRBJ2-7; D not certain. In germline, CDR1 is LGHDT, CDR2 YNNKEL (reference sequence). Trimming removed 0 bases from V and 2 bases from J, with 5 bases in between. This CDR3 spans 13 amino acids.

CDR3 amino acids: CASSLWPPTNRNTEAFF. The CDR3 bases are TGTGCCAGCAGTTTATGGCCGCCGACAAATCGTAACACTGAAGCTTTCTTT. This chain uses TRBV28 with TRBJ1-1; D is ambiguous. Between the trimmed V and J ends, which lost 0 bases and 2 bases, there was a span of 16 bases. The CDR3 has 17 residues. Germline V lookup: CDR1 MDHEN, CDR2 SYDVKM.

The chain recombines TRBV6-2 or TRBV6-3 with TRBJ1-5; D is unresolved. This CDR3 is built from 12 residues. V lost 4 bases to trimming and J lost 2 bases, with 3 bases between them. Per germline, CDR1 MNHEY and CDR2 SVGEGT. CDR3 nucleotides: TGTGCCAGCAGTTCGGGCAATCAGCCCCAGCATTTT. This translates into CASSSGNQPQHF.

The chain recombines TRBV19 with TRBJ1-2, with D hard to call. V dropped 1 base and J dropped 3 bases, with 12 bases sitting between them. CDR1 LNHDA and CDR2 SQIVND come from the germline V gene (reference sequence). The CDR3 runs to 15 residues. The CDR3 DNA sequence: TGTGCCAGTAGTATAGTCTGGGCAGAAGACTATGGCTACACCTTC. Translation gives CASSIVWAEDYGYTF.

V is TRBV28 and J is TRBJ2-7; 8 positions match TRBD2. V lost 5 bases to trimming and J lost 3 bases; unmatched junction nucleotides: 9. The CDR3 is made up of 15 amino acids. In germline, CDR1 is MDHEN, CDR2 SYDVKM. CDR3 residues: CASSLRGLAGYEQYF. DNA of the CDR3: TGTGCCAGCAGTCTTCGTGGGCTAGCGGGCTACGAGCAGTACTTC.

The V gene is TRBV6-2 or TRBV6-3, the J gene TRBJ2-2, with D perhaps TRBD1 or TRBD2 (5 bases each). Germline V CDR1 and CDR2: MNHEY, SVGEGT. CDR3 size: 14 residues. V dropped 2 bases and J dropped 9 bases, with 13 bases sitting between them. CDR3 amino acids: CASSYPLGARELFF. For the CDR3, the DNA is TGTGCCAGCAGTTACCCCCTCGGGGCCAGGGAGCTGTTTTTT.

This chain connects TRBV7-9 to TRBJ2-1; D remains ambiguous. Between the trimmed V and J ends, which lost 5 bases and 1 base, there was a span of 9 bases. From germline, CDR1 is SEHNR and CDR2 FQNEAQ (reference sequence). The CDR3 spans 14 residues. This chain's CDR3 is CASSPSVSYNEQFF. The CDR3 DNA reads TGTGCCAGCAGCCCGTCGGTATCCTACAATGAGCAGTTCTTC.

V is TRBV6-6 and J is TRBJ1-1; weak D call: TRBD1 (5 bases). The CDR3 contains 12 residues. The V and J ends lost 7 bases and 5 bases respectively, with 11 bases between them. Germline CDR1 MNHNY, CDR2 SVGAGI (reference sequence). The CDR3 sequence is CASTSWGTEAFF. The CDR3 bases are TGTGCCAGCACTTCTTGGGGGACTGAAGCTTTCTTT.

The V and J genes are TRBV5-3 and TRBJ2-7; no clear D gene. TRBV5-3 is an ORF for which the function is uncertain. The V end was cut by 2 bases, the J end by 6 bases, with 15 bases between. There are 14 residues in the CDR3. In nucleotides, the CDR3 is TGTGCCAGAAGCTTCCGCCCGGACCTTGGCGAGCAGTACTTC. Residues: CARSFRPDLGEQYF.

The rearrangement joins TRBV5-4 to TRBJ1-2; the D gene is possibly TRBD1 (5 bases). Germline assignment: CDR1 SGHNT and CDR2 YYREEE (reference sequence). V was cut by 6 bases and J by 4 bases, with 16 bases left in between. The length of the CDR3 is 14 residues. The CDR3 nucleotides are TGTGCCAGCACCCCCGGGGCCCCGGGCTATGGCTACACCTTC. This translates into CASTPGAPGYGYTF.

The V call is TRBV5-1, the J call TRBJ2-3; D possibly corresponds to TRBD2 (5 bases). CDR3 length equals 15 residues. V lost 4 bases and J lost 4, with 16 bases in between. CDR1 is SGHRS, CDR2 YFSETQ, per germline. The CDR3 DNA is TGCGCCAGCAGCAAAAGCGAGGGTGCGGCAGATACGCAGTATTTT. Its translation is CASSKSEGAADTQYF.

The chain uses TRBV12-5 and TRBJ1-5, with unresolved D. V was trimmed by 5 bases and J by 5 bases, leaving 7 bases between them. Germline V gene lookup returns CDR1 LGHNT and CDR2 FRNRAP. The CDR3 contains 12 residues. The CDR3 loop reads CASGPPDQPQHF. As DNA, the CDR3 is TGTGCTAGTGGTCCCCCAGATCAGCCCCAGCATTTT.

The gene calls are TRBV5-1 and TRBJ2-7; perhaps TRBD1 as D (5 bases). The V end lost 4 bases, the J end lost 3 bases, and 14 bases lay between the germline ends. The CDR3 runs to 14 residues. The germline gives CDR1 SGHRS, CDR2 YFSETQ. The CDR3 bases are TGCGCCAGCAGCCCCGCCGACAGAAACTACGAGCAGTACTTC. Translation gives CASSPADRNYEQYF.

The gene calls are TRBV7-2 and TRBJ2-7; a weak D match, TRBD1 (7 bases). Germline V lookup: CDR1 SGHTA, CDR2 FQGNSA. With 2 bases removed from V and 3 bases from J, the gap between germline ends came to 17 bases. The CDR3 is 16 residues long. In DNA form, the CDR3 reads TGTGCCAGCAGCTTACGAGGAGGGGACAGCAACTACGAGCAGTACTTC. It codes for CASSLRGGDSNYEQYF.